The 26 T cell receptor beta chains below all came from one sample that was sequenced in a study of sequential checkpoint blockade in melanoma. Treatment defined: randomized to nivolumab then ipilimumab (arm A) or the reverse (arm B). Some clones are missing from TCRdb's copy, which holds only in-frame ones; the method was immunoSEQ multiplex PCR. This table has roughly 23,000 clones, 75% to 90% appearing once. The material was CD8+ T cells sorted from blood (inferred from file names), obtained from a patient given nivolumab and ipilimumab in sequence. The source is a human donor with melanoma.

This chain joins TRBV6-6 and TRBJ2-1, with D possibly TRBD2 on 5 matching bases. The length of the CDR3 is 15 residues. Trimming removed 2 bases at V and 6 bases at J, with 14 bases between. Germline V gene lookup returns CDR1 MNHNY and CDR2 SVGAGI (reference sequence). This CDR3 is CASSYVGDEGNEQFF. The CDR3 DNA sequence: TGTGCCAGCAGTTACGTGGGAGATGAGGGCAATGAGCAGTTCTTC.

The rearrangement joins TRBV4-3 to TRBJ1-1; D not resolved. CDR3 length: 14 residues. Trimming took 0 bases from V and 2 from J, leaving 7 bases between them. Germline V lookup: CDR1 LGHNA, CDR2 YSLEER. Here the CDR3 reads CASSQDYGNTEAFF. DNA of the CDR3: TGCGCCAGCAGCCAAGATTATGGCAACACTGAAGCTTTCTTT.

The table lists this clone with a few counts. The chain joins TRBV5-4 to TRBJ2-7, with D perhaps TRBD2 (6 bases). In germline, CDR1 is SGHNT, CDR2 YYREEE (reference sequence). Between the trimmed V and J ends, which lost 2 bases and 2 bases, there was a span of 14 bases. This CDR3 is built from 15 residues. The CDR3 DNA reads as TGTGCCAGCAGCTTCGCCTCGGGGGAAACCTACGAGCAGTACTTC. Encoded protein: CASSFASGETYEQYF.

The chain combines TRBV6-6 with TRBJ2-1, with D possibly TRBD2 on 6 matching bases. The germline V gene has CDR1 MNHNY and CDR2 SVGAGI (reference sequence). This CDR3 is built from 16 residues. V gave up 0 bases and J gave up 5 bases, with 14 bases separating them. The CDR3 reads CASSYSPDYLNNEQFF. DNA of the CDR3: TGTGCCAGCAGTTACTCACCGGACTACCTTAACAATGAGCAGTTCTTC.

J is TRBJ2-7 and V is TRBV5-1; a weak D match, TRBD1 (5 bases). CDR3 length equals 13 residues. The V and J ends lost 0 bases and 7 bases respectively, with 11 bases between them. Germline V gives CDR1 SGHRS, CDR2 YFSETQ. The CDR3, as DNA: TGCGCCAGCAGCTTGGGGCAGGGTGTAGAGCAGTACTTC. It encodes CASSLGQGVEQYF.

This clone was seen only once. CDR3 nucleotide sequence: TGTGCCAGCAGTGACCAGGCGAGCCCTACCTACAATGAGCAGTTCTTC. Translating it yields CASSDQASPTYNEQFF. The rearrangement joins TRBV6-4 to TRBJ2-1; D ambiguous. Trimming removed 2 bases at V and 2 bases at J, with 13 bases between. CDR1 is MRHNA and CDR2 is SNTAGT in the germline V gene. This CDR3 is 16 amino acids long.

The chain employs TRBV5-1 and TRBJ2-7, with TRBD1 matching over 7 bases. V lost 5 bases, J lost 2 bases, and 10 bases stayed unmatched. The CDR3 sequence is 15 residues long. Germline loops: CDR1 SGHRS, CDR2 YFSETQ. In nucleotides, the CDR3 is TGCGCCAGCAGACCGTCACAGGGGCCAACCTACGAGCAGTACTTC. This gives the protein CASRPSQGPTYEQYF.

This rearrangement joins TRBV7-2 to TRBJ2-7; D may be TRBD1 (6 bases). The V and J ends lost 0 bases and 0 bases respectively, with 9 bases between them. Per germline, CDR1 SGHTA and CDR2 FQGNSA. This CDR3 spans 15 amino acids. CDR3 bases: TGTGCCAGCAGCTTAGCGGGACAAAACTCCTACGAGCAGTACTTC. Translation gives CASSLAGQNSYEQYF.

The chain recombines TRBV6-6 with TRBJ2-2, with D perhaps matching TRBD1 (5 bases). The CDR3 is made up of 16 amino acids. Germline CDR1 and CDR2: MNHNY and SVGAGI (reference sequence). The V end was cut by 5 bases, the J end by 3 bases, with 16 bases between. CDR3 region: CASSHLGDRYTGELFF. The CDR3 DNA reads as TGTGCCAGCAGTCACCTCGGCGACAGATACACCGGGGAGCTGTTTTTT.

CDR3 sequence (DNA): TGTGCCAGTTGGACAGGGTGGTGGACCGGGGAGCTGTTTTTT. It translates to CASWTGWWTGELFF. The chain uses TRBV19 and TRBJ2-2, with 8 bases identical to TRBD1. This CDR3 is 14 amino acids long. V trimming: 8 bases; J trimming: 5 bases; junction bases outside the gene matches: 7. CDR1 is LNHDA and CDR2 is SQIVND in the germline V gene (reference sequence).

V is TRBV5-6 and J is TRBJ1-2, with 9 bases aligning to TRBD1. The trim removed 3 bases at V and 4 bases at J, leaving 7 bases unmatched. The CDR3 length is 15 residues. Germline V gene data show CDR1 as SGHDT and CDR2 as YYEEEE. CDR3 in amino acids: CASSSTGGAIYGYTF. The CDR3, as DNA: TGTGCCAGCAGCTCAACAGGGGGCGCGATCTATGGCTACACCTTC.

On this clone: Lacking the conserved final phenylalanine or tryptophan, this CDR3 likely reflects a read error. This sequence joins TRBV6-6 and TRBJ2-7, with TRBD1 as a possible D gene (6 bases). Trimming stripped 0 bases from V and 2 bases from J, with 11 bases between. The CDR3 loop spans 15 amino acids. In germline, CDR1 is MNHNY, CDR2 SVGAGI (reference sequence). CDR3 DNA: TGTGCCAGCAGTTACTCTGTGACAGGCACCTACGAGCAGTACCTC. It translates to CASSYSVTGTYEQYL.

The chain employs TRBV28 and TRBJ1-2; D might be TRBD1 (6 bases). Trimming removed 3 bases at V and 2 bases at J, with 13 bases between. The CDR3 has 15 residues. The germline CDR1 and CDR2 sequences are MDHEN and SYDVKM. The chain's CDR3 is CASSFLGTSNYGYTF. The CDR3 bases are TGTGCCAGCAGTTTTCTCGGGACATCAAACTATGGCTACACCTTC.

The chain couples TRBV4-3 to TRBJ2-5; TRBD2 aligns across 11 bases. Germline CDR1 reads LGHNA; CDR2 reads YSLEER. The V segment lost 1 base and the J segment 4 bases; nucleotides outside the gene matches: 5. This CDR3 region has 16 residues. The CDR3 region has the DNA TGCGCCAGCAGCCAAGGGCTAGCGGGGGGCCCAGAGACCCAGTACTTC. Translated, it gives CASSQGLAGGPETQYF.

Written as DNA, the CDR3 is TGTGCCAGCAGTTTTACTAGCGGGGGGGCCACCGGGGAGCTGTTTTTT. Translated, it gives CASSFTSGGATGELFF. The rearrangement uses TRBV28 and TRBJ2-2, with 13 bases identical to TRBD2. The V segment lost 3 bases and the J segment 4 bases; nucleotides outside the gene matches: 2. CDR3 length equals 16 residues. Germline values: CDR1 MDHEN, CDR2 SYDVKM. The variable domain in full, with the rest retrieved from reference TRBV28 and TRBJ2-2, is DVKVTQSSRYLVKRTGEKVFLECVQDMDHENMFWYRQDPGLGLRLIYFSYDVKMKEKGDIPEGYSVSREKKERFSLILESASTNQTSMYLCASSFTSGGATGELFFGEGSRLTVL.

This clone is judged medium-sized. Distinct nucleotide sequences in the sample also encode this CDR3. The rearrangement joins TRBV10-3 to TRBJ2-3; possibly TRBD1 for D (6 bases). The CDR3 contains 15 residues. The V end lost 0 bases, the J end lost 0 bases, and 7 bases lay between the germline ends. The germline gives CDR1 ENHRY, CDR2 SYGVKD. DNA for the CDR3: TGTGCCATCAGTGAGTCAGGGGGTAGCACAGATACGCAGTATTTT. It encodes CAISESGGSTDTQYF.

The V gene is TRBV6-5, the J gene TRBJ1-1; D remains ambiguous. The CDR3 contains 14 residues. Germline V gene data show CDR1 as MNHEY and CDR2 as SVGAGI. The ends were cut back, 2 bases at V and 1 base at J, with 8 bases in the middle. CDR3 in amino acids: CASSYSYANTEAFF. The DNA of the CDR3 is TGTGCCAGCAGTTACAGCTATGCGAACACTGAAGCTTTCTTT.

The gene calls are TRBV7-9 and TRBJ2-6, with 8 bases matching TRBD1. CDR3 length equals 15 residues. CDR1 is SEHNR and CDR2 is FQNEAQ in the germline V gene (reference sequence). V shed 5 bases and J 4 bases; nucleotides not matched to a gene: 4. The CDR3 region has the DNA TGTGCCAGCAGCCCAGGACAGGGCGGGGCCAACGTCCTGACTTTC. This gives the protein CASSPGQGGANVLTF. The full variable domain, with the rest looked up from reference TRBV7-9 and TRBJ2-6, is DTGVSQNPRHKITKRGQNVTFRCDPISEHNRLYWYRQTLGQGPEFLTYFQNEAQLEKSRLLSDRFSAERPKGSFSTLEIQRTEQGDSAMYLCASSPGQGGANVLTFGAGSRLTVL.

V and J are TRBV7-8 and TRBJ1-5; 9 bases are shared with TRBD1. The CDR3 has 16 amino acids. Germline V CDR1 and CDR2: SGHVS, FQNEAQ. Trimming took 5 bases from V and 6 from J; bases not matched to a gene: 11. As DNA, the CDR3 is TGTGCCAGCAGCCCAAGGGGACAGGGTAGGAGTCAGCCCCAGCATTTT. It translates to CASSPRGQGRSQPQHF.

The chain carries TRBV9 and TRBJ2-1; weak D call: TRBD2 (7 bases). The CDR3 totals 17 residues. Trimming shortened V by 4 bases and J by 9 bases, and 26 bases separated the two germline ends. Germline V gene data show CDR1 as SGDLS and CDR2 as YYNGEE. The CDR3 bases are TGTGCCAGCAGCCCAACCCGGGGGGCGGGACCTTCGAGTGAGCAGTTCTTC. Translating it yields CASSPTRGAGPSSEQFF.

The CDR3 reads CASSYRVTYEQYF. The CDR3 bases are TGTGCCAGCAGCTACAGGGTCACCTACGAGCAGTACTTC. The chain joins TRBV7-8 to TRBJ2-5, with D tentatively TRBD1 (6 bases). The end of the DNA is better explained by TRBJ2-7, so the J call may be wrong. The CDR3 sequence is 13 residues long. Germline V CDR1 and CDR2: SGHVS, FQNEAQ.

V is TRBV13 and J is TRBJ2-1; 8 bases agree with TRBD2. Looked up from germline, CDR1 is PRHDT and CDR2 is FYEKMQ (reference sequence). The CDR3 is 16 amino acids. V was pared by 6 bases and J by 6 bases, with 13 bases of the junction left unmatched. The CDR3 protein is CASSSTHGRGINEQFF. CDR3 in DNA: TGTGCCAGCAGTTCCACCCACGGGAGGGGAATCAATGAGCAGTTCTTC.

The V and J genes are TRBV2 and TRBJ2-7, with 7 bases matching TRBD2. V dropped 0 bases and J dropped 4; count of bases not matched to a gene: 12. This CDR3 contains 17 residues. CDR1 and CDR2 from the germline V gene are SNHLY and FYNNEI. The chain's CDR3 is CASSEALASGGSYEQYF. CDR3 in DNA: TGTGCCAGCAGTGAAGCGTTGGCTAGCGGAGGGTCTTACGAGCAGTACTTC.

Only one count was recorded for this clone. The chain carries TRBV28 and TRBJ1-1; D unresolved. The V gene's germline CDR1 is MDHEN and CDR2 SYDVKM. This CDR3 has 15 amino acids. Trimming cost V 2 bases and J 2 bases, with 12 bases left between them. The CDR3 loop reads CASSLRQDDNTEAFF. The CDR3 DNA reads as TGTGCCAGCAGTTTACGCCAGGATGATAACACTGAAGCTTTCTTT.

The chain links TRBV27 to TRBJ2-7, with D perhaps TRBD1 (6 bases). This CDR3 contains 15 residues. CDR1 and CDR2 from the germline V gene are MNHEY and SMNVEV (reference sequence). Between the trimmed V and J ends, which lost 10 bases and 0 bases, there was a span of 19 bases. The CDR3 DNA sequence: TGTGCCACCAAGACAGGCCCGGGTTTCTCCTACGAGCAGTACTTC. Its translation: CATKTGPGFSYEQYF.

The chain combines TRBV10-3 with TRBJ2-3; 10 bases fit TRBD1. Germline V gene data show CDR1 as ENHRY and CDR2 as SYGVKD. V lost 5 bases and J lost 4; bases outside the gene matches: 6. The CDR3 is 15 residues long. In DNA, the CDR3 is TGTGCCATCAGTCCCGGGACAGGGGTGCCAGATACGCAGTATTTT. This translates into CAISPGTGVPDTQYF.